The next 12 T cell receptor beta chains were all read from a single sample in a study of shared clonotypes between healthy human individuals. The table came from immunoSEQ multiplex PCR; TCRdb's copy has only in-frame clones and leaves some out. The data hold hundreds of thousands of clones, with 95% observed a single time. Naive CD8 populations comprised CD45RO-negative cells positively selected for CCR7, excluding terminally differentiated effector memory CD45RA+ cells. Sequenced: naive CD8+ T cells sorted from blood. Source of these receptors: a woman aged 25 to 39 in good health.

Note on this clone: This CDR3 is also generated by other DNA sequences in the sample. This rearrangement joins TRBV6-1 to TRBJ2-7; no reliable D call. The V gene's germline CDR1 is MNHNS and CDR2 SASEGT. The V end was cut by 3 bases, the J end by 0 bases, with 6 bases between. The CDR3 length is 13 residues. In DNA form, the CDR3 reads TGTGCCAGCAGTGAGGGAAGCTCCTACGAGCAGTACTTC. This codes for CASSEGSSYEQYF.

Points on this clone: The sample has other DNA sequences that encode this CDR3 too. V usage is TRBV20-1 and J usage is TRBJ1-5; D unclear. Trimming cost V 3 bases and J 5 bases, with 5 bases left between them. The CDR3 is made up of 11 amino acids. Germline assignment: CDR1 DFQATT and CDR2 SNEGSKA (reference sequence). CDR3 DNA sequence: TGCAGTGCTAGTTTGGATCAGCCCCAGCATTTT. Translated: CSASLDQPQHF.

The rearrangement uses TRBV7-6 and TRBJ2-5; TRBD2 agrees at 7 bases. The DNA matches TRBJ2-7 better at its end, which makes the J call doubtful. Per germline, CDR1 SGHVS and CDR2 FNYEAQ. The CDR3 has 14 residues. CDR3 bases: TGTGCCAGCAGCCATCTAGCGGACTCCTACGAGCAGTACTTC. The encoded protein is CASSHLADSYEQYF.

V gene TRBV5-4 combines with J gene TRBJ1-2; D gene uncertain. V lost 0 bases to trimming and J lost 1 base, with 7 bases between them. The CDR3 loop spans 14 amino acids. Per the germline V gene, CDR1 is SGHNT and CDR2 is YYREEE (reference sequence). The CDR3 coding sequence is TGTGCCAGCAGCTTGGAAACAATTAACTATGGCTACACCTTC. Encoded protein: CASSLETINYGYTF.

The count of this clone is one. This sequence joins TRBV27 and TRBJ2-7; 10 bases match TRBD2. The J segment lost 0 bases and the V segment lost 6 bases, leaving 5 bases of the junction unmatched. CDR1 MNHEY and CDR2 SMNVEV come from the germline V gene (reference sequence). The CDR3 runs to 15 residues. The DNA of the CDR3 is TGTGCCAGCAGCACCGGGACTAGCGCCTCCTACGAGCAGTACTTC. This encodes CASSTGTSASYEQYF.

J is TRBJ2-2 and V is TRBV9; D gene ambiguous. Germline-derived CDR1 and CDR2 are SGDLS and YYNGEE. CDR3 length equals 14 residues. Deletions cut 2 bases from V and 6 bases from J, with 11 bases between. The CDR3 protein is CASSVLEKPGELFF. The CDR3, as DNA: TGTGCCAGCAGCGTTCTGGAAAAGCCCGGGGAGCTGTTTTTT.

For this clone: Other DNA sequences in this specimen translate into the identical CDR3. This chain connects TRBV7-8 to TRBJ2-7, with D unresolved. The germline V and J ends were trimmed by 5 bases and 1 base, with 9 bases remaining between them. Looked up from germline, CDR1 is SGHVS and CDR2 is FQNEAQ. CDR3 length: 13 amino acids. CDR3 sequence reads: CASSLGPSYEQYF. The CDR3 DNA sequence: TGTGCCAGCAGCCTGGGCCCGTCCTACGAGCAGTACTTC.

The gene calls are TRBV6-4 and TRBJ2-3; D gene unclear. Trimming pared 0 bases from V and 7 bases from J, leaving 14 bases between. CDR1 and CDR2 (germline): MRHNA, SNTAGT. The CDR3 is made up of 15 amino acids. The CDR3 loop reads CASSDSLIEPYTQYF. In DNA form, the CDR3 reads TGTGCCAGCAGTGACTCGTTGATCGAGCCGTATACGCAGTATTTT.

The V call is TRBV27, the J call TRBJ2-7, with D perhaps matching TRBD2 (5 bases). The CDR3 has 13 amino acids. Trimming took off 4 bases at V and 5 bases at J, with 12 bases between the two ends. The germline CDR1 and CDR2 sequences are MNHEY and SMNVEV (reference sequence). The CDR3 DNA reads TGTGCCAGCAGTTCCCCCCCCGGGAACGAGCAGTACTTC. Its translation is CASSSPPGNEQYF.

This rearrangement joins TRBV6-6 to TRBJ1-1; D is uncertain. From germline, CDR1 is MNHNY and CDR2 SVGAGI (reference sequence). The CDR3 covers 13 residues. Trimming stripped 2 bases from V and 3 bases from J, with 7 bases between. The CDR3 here is CASSYGPYTEAFF. CDR3 sequence (DNA): TGTGCCAGCAGTTACGGGCCTTACACTGAAGCTTTCTTT.

V and J are TRBV10-3 and TRBJ2-3; unclear D gene. Trimming shortened V by 4 bases and J by 2 bases, and 10 bases separated the two germline ends. This CDR3 comprises 14 residues. Germline V gene sequence: CDR1 ENHRY, CDR2 SYGVKD. In nucleotides, the CDR3 is TGTGCCATCAGTGCCCCCACCACCACAGATACGCAGTATTTT. The encoded protein is CAISAPTTTDTQYF.

This rearrangement joins TRBV27 to TRBJ1-1; 9 bases are a match to TRBD1. The trim removed 7 bases at V and 2 bases at J, leaving 5 bases unmatched. Germline V gene data show CDR1 as MNHEY and CDR2 as SMNVEV (reference sequence). CDR3 length: 14 amino acids. In nucleotides, the CDR3 is TGTGCCAGCACCCCGACAGGGGGAAACACTGAAGCTTTCTTT. The encoded protein is CASTPTGGNTEAFF.